The 14 T cell receptor beta chains below come from one sample, sequenced in a study of T cell responses to AZD1222 COVID-19 vaccine (dated by TCRdb to the early 2020s). Libraries were prepared through the immunoSEQ multiplex PCR assay. TCRdb re-hosts the immuneACCESS table, in-frame sequences only. Its copies lack some clones; in the studies checked, an unresolved V gene accounts for under half of them, and the cause for the rest is not known. Across this sample there are roughly 150,000 clones, with 90% to 95% seen only once. The ten largest clones take up 5.1% of the sample. The intended sense of this specimen's time point label: about 28 days (+/-7) after the second vaccine dose. The sample was peripheral blood, taken 28 days after the second AZD1222 dose. These receptors were taken from an adult who received the AZD1222 COVID-19 vaccine.

The V gene is TRBV5-5, the J gene TRBJ1-4; D not certain. CDR1 is SGHKS and CDR2 is YYEKEE in the germline V gene (reference sequence). Trimming removed 4 bases from V and 6 bases from J, with 16 bases in between. The CDR3 runs 15 residues. As DNA, the CDR3 is TGTGCCAGCAGCCCGGGCCTCGGAAATTATGAAAAACTGTTTTTT. This translates into CASSPGLGNYEKLFF.

Comment on this clone: Relative to the germline gene, one junction end is altered; a read error may explain this. The chain is built from TRBV12-3 or TRBV12-4 and TRBJ1-3; D remains ambiguous. The length of the CDR3 is 12 residues. The CDR3 coding sequence is TGTGCCAGCAGTTTAGAGGCAGCCCGGATTTTTTTT. This translates into CASSLEAARIFF.

The chain has TRBV9 and TRBJ2-2, with 8 bases that match TRBD2. Germline-derived CDR1 and CDR2 are SGDLS and YYNGEE. The CDR3 consists of 15 residues. Trimming cost V 2 bases and J 4 bases; bases outside gene matches: 4. The CDR3 DNA is TGTGCCAGCAGCGTCGGGACTAGTTTCACCGGGGAGCTGTTTTTT. This encodes CASSVGTSFTGELFF.

The chain carries TRBV18 and TRBJ1-4; D is perhaps TRBD1 (5 bases). The CDR3 is made up of 16 amino acids. CDR1 and CDR2 (germline): KGHSH, LQKENI. The V end was cut by 6 bases, the J end by 0 bases, with 14 bases between. The CDR3 region has the DNA TGTGCCAGCTCGCAAACAGGAGTGGCAACTAATGAAAAACTGTTTTTT. The encoded protein is CASSQTGVATNEKLFF.

The V call is TRBV18, the J call TRBJ2-7; the D is unclear. The CDR3 length is 17 residues. Trimming took off 0 bases at V and 3 bases at J, with 18 bases between the two ends. CDR1 and CDR2 from the germline V gene are KGHSH and LQKENI. For the CDR3, the DNA is TGTGCCAGCTCACCACCTAACATCCACTATAACAACTACGAGCAGTACTTC. Its protein is CASSPPNIHYNNYEQYF.

The chain recombines TRBV29-1 with TRBJ2-3, with 7 bases matching TRBD2. The CDR3 length is 18 residues. With V trimmed by 0 bases and J by 4 bases, 16 bases remained unmatched. Germline CDR1 SQVTM, CDR2 ANQGSEA. CDR3: CSVEDGWEGPVVSDTQYF. CDR3 coding DNA: TGCAGCGTTGAAGATGGGTGGGAGGGCCCGGTAGTGTCAGATACGCAGTATTTT.

The rearrangement uses TRBV6-1 and TRBJ1-5; possible D gene TRBD1, 5 bases. Trimming took 2 bases from V and 2 from J, leaving 13 bases between them. Germline CDR1 and CDR2: MNHNS and SASEGT. The CDR3 covers 16 residues. The CDR3 DNA follows: TGTGCCAGCAGTGAATTGTGGGGGGGAGGCAATCAGCCCCAGCATTTT. Its protein product is CASSELWGGGNQPQHF.

This clone was counted a single time. Here the CDR3 DNA reads TGTGCCAGCAGTGGGCAGCTCAATGAGCAGTTCTTC. Amino acid sequence: CASSGQLNEQFF. The J gene is TRBJ2-1, the V gene TRBV28; D is unresolved. Looked up from germline, CDR1 is MDHEN and CDR2 is SYDVKM. This CDR3 is built from 12 residues. Trimming removed 5 bases from V and 6 bases from J, with 8 bases in between. The full variable domain, with the rest looked up from reference TRBV28 and TRBJ2-1, is DVKVTQSSRYLVKRTGEKVFLECVQDMDHENMFWYRQDPGLGLRLIYFSYDVKMKEKGDIPEGYSVSREKKERFSLILESASTNQTSMYLCASSGQLNEQFFGPGTRLTVL.

The rearrangement joins TRBV7-2 to TRBJ1-2; D is unresolved. The germline gives CDR1 SGHTA, CDR2 FQGNSA. V dropped 1 base and J dropped 4 bases, with 4 bases sitting between them. The CDR3 covers 12 residues. The CDR3 is CASSLVGYGYTF. CDR3 DNA sequence: TGTGCCAGCAGCTTAGTTGGCTATGGCTACACCTTC.

This clone has just one count. J is TRBJ1-1 and V is TRBV7-6, with D hard to call. Germline CDR1 and CDR2: SGHVS and FNYEAQ. The V end lost 2 bases, the J end lost 6 bases, and 10 bases lay between the germline ends. The CDR3 is made up of 13 amino acids. CDR3 sequence (DNA): TGTGCCAGCAGCTTATTGGAAGGACCTGAAGCTTTCTTT. Protein sequence: CASSLLEGPEAFF.

The V and J genes are TRBV19 and TRBJ2-2, with a tentative D call TRBD2 (6 bases). With 10 bases removed from V and 2 bases from J, the gap between germline ends came to 14 bases. The CDR3 is 14 amino acids. CDR1 and CDR2 from the germline V gene are LNHDA and SQIVND (reference sequence). The CDR3 spells CATALRENTGELFF. In DNA form, the CDR3 reads TGTGCCACCGCCTTGCGGGAAAACACCGGGGAGCTGTTTTTT.

The chain uses TRBV9 and TRBJ2-7, with D hard to call. With 5 bases removed from V and 11 bases from J, the gap between germline ends came to 23 bases. CDR3 length: 14 amino acids. Germline V gene lookup returns CDR1 SGDLS and CDR2 YYNGEE. CDR3 region: CASSLRLLSKSEYF. CDR3 coding DNA: TGTGCCAGCAGTTTGAGGCTGTTGTCGAAGTCTGAGTACTTC.

This chain links TRBV5-1 with TRBJ1-1; D gene uncertain. Germline CDR1 is SGHRS and CDR2 is YFSETQ. Trimming stripped 0 bases from V and 4 bases from J, with 10 bases between. The CDR3 spans 14 residues. This CDR3 is CASSLAGSGTEAFF. The CDR3 nucleotides are TGCGCCAGCAGCTTGGCTGGCAGCGGCACTGAAGCTTTCTTT.

In DNA form, the CDR3 reads TGTGCCAGCTCAACAGGGGCGTCCGGAGGCTACACCTTC. It translates to CASSTGASGGYTF. The chain employs TRBV18 and TRBJ1-2, with TRBD1 matching 7 bases. The J segment lost 8 bases and the V segment lost 5 bases, leaving 8 bases of the junction unmatched. The CDR3 length is 13 residues. CDR1 is KGHSH and CDR2 is LQKENI in the germline V gene.